The 20 T cell receptor beta chains below all came from one sample that was sequenced in a study of blood T cell repertoires in COVID-19. Measured with immunoSEQ multiplex PCR; TCRdb has only the in-frame clones, and not every one. Counted here are some 120,000 clones, 70% to 85% occurring once; the ten biggest clones make up approximately 0.79%. Sequencing was done on a sample of peripheral blood. Every receptor here comes from a human donor with acute or convalescent COVID-19. The donor label of this sample is uncertain.

This chain uses TRBV6-2 or TRBV6-3 with TRBJ1-1; D not certain. The CDR3 length is 13 residues. Trimming removed 0 bases at V and 6 bases at J, with 8 bases between. Germline V lookup: CDR1 MNHEY, CDR2 SVGEGT. CDR3 amino acids: CASSYSEISEAFF. In DNA form, the CDR3 reads TGTGCCAGCAGTTACTCAGAGATATCTGAAGCTTTCTTT.

This clone was picked up a small number of times. The chain employs TRBV7-2 and TRBJ1-1, with a possible D match to TRBD1 (6 bases). This CDR3 has 15 residues. V lost 5 bases, J lost 4 bases, and 17 bases lay in between. Germline loops: CDR1 SGHTA, CDR2 FQGNSA. The CDR3 DNA is TGTGCCAGCAGCGCCCGGACAGCAGTGGCCACTGAAGCTTTCTTT. Encoded protein: CASSARTAVATEAFF.

The rearrangement uses TRBV12-3 or TRBV12-4 and TRBJ2-7; D not certain. The CDR3 is 12 amino acids. V lost 7 bases and J 3 bases, leaving 10 bases between the germline ends. CDR3 DNA: TGTGCCAGCACCGAACATAACTACGAGCAGTACTTC. Translating gives CASTEHNYEQYF.

At least ten counts were recorded for this clone. The chain carries TRBV27 and TRBJ1-1; 11 bases are a match to TRBD1. CDR1 and CDR2 (germline): MNHEY, SMNVEV (reference sequence). V lost 6 bases and J lost 5; bases outside the gene matches: 17. The CDR3 extends over 18 amino acids. CDR3 amino acids: CASRIGYGTGGLWTEAFF. CDR3 nucleotides: TGTGCCAGCAGGATTGGGTACGGGACAGGGGGGTTGTGGACTGAAGCTTTCTTT.

This clone was picked up many times. This chain's CDR3 is CASSQDFRTGALVEDGYTF. The CDR3 DNA is TGTGCCAGCAGCCAAGATTTTCGGACAGGGGCACTCGTCGAGGATGGCTACACCTTC. The gene calls are TRBV14 and TRBJ1-2; 9 bases line up with TRBD1. Germline trimming cut 0 bases from V and 6 bases from J; bases unmatched to any gene: 17. CDR3 length: 19 residues. Germline V CDR1 and CDR2: SGHDN, FVKESK.

The rearrangement uses TRBV5-1 and TRBJ2-1; D gene unclear. Trimming shortened V by 0 bases and J by 3 bases, and 7 bases separated the two germline ends. The length of the CDR3 is 14 residues. In germline, CDR1 is SGHRS, CDR2 YFSETQ. CDR3 sequence reads: CASSLGGSYNEQFF. For the CDR3, the DNA is TGCGCCAGCAGCTTGGGCGGCAGCTACAATGAGCAGTTCTTC. Combining the CDR3 with reference TRBV5-1 and TRBJ2-1 gives the whole variable domain KAGVTQTPRYLIKTRGQQVTLSCSPISGHRSVSWYQQTPGQGLQFLFEYFSETQRNKGNFPGRFSGRQFSNSRSEMNVSTLELGDSALYLCASSLGGSYNEQFFGPGTRLTVL.

V is TRBV9 and J is TRBJ1-3; no clear D. The CDR3 consists of 14 residues. V was pared by 2 bases and J by 3 bases, with 9 bases between. Germline lookup yields CDR1 SGDLS and CDR2 YYNGEE. The DNA for the CDR3 is TGTGCCAGCAGCGTTGCACCGGGTGGAAACACCATATATTTT. It encodes CASSVAPGGNTIYF.

V usage is TRBV6-6 and J usage is TRBJ2-7; D not resolved. The CDR3 has 12 residues. V was clipped by 2 bases and J by 7 bases, with 9 bases between them. Germline CDR1 reads MNHNY; CDR2 reads SVGAGI (reference sequence). DNA of the CDR3: TGTGCCAGCAGTTACATACCTACGGAGCAGTACTTC. Translating gives CASSYIPTEQYF.

There are a few counts of this clone. V and J are TRBV12-5 and TRBJ2-3; TRBD2 matches 13 bases. Germline V gives CDR1 LGHNT, CDR2 FRNRAP. The V gene end was trimmed by 6 bases and the J gene end by 6 bases; junction bases not matched to a gene: 9. The CDR3 spans 16 residues. In nucleotides, the CDR3 is TGTGCTAGTGGGACCGGACTAGCGGGGGTTTCCGATACGCAGTATTTT. Its translation: CASGTGLAGVSDTQYF.

The rearrangement uses TRBV3-1 (or the pseudogene TRBV3-2) and TRBJ2-3, with 7 bases fitting TRBD1. The CDR3 spans 13 residues. The V and J ends lost 1 base and 14 bases, in that order; junction bases with no gene match: 9. Germline V gives CDR1 LGHDT, CDR2 YNNKEL (reference sequence). The DNA of the CDR3 is TGTGCCAGCAGCCAAGGGTCAAGACAGGGTCTGTATTTT. Translating it yields CASSQGSRQGLYF.

Notes on this clone: At the DNA level, this CDR3 is encoded by other sequences in the same sample as well. The genes are TRBV28 and TRBJ1-1; D remains unclear. V shed 7 bases and J shed 1 base, with 4 bases lying between them. CDR1 is MDHEN and CDR2 is SYDVKM in the germline V gene. This CDR3 has 11 residues. CDR3 bases: TGTGCCAGCATCCAGAACACTGAAGCTTTCTTT. This translates into CASIQNTEAFF.

J is TRBJ2-5 and V is TRBV5-4, with D possibly matching TRBD2 (7 bases). Trimming removed 0 bases from V and 2 bases from J, with 14 bases in between. The CDR3 sequence is 16 residues long. Looked up from germline, CDR1 is SGHNT and CDR2 is YYREEE (reference sequence). The CDR3 DNA reads TGTGCCAGCAGCTTGGGGGGGGGCCGGGGTCAAGAGACCCAGTACTTC. Its protein is CASSLGGGRGQETQYF.

This chain uses TRBV7-8 with TRBJ2-3; 8 nucleotides align to TRBD1. Unmatched junction bases numbered 8, after V lost 5 bases and J lost 1 base. Germline V gene data show CDR1 as SGHVS and CDR2 as FQNEAQ. The CDR3 has 16 residues. CDR3 loop: CASSPRRGQRTDTQYF. CDR3 DNA sequence: TGTGCCAGCAGCCCCCGCAGGGGGCAACGCACAGATACGCAGTATTTT.

Only a few counts were recorded for this clone. The V call is TRBV5-1, the J call TRBJ2-3, with D perhaps matching TRBD1 (6 bases). The length of the CDR3 is 14 residues. With 4 bases removed from V and 2 bases from J, the gap between germline ends came to 11 bases. CDR1 SGHRS and CDR2 YFSETQ come from the germline V gene. The CDR3 loop is CASSPGQSTDTQYF. CDR3 DNA sequence: TGCGCCAGCAGCCCAGGACAGTCCACAGATACGCAGTATTTT.

This chain connects TRBV3-1 (or the pseudogene TRBV3-2) to TRBJ1-5; TRBD1 aligns across 8 bases. V was pared by 1 base and J by 5 bases, with 7 bases of the junction left unmatched. This CDR3 contains 16 residues. Germline V gene lookup returns CDR1 LGHDT and CDR2 YNNKEL (reference sequence). The CDR3 DNA sequence: TGTGCCAGCAGCCAAGCCTCAACAGGGGGGGATCAGCCCCAGCATTTT. It specifies CASSQASTGGDQPQHF.

This sequence joins TRBV7-5 and TRBJ2-7; TRBD2 is the table's D call, not checked against the DNA. TRBV7-5 is marked as a pseudogene. CDR3 length: 17 amino acids. In DNA, the CDR3 is TGTGCCAGAAGCTTGTGGAGTTTGAGCGGGGACCGCTACGAGCAGTACGTC. It codes for CARSLWSLSGDRYEQYV.

This chain joins TRBV18 and TRBJ1-4; 9 nucleotides align to TRBD1. The V gene's germline CDR1 is KGHSH and CDR2 LQKENI. This CDR3 has 14 residues. The V segment lost 6 bases and the J segment 5 bases; nucleotides outside the gene matches: 4. CDR3 residues: CASSPGTGNEKLFF. CDR3 DNA: TGTGCCAGCTCCCCAGGGACAGGGAATGAAAAACTGTTTTTT.

At least ten counts were recorded for this clone. The rearrangement uses TRBV10-2 and TRBJ1-6; no clear D gene. V was shortened by 0 bases and J by 5 bases, with 17 bases between the two germline ends. The CDR3 has 18 amino acids. Germline CDR1 and CDR2: WSHSY and SAAADI. The CDR3 loop reads CASSESEWRGKNNSPLHF. CDR3 sequence (DNA): TGCGCCAGCAGTGAGTCAGAGTGGCGGGGAAAAAATAATTCACCCCTCCACTTT.

Only a few counts were recorded for this clone. The V and J genes are TRBV9 and TRBJ2-3, with D hard to call. The V gene lost 7 bases and the J gene lost 5 bases, with 5 bases spanning the gap. Germline V gene data show CDR1 as SGDLS and CDR2 as YYNGEE. The length of the CDR3 is 10 residues. The CDR3 spells CASVLDTQYF. CDR3 sequence (DNA): TGTGCCAGCGTACTAGATACGCAGTATTTT.

The V gene is TRBV27, the J gene TRBJ1-6; D perhaps matches TRBD1 (5 bases). Germline V gene data show CDR1 as MNHEY and CDR2 as SMNVEV (reference sequence). This CDR3 contains 15 residues. V was cut by 5 bases and J by 7 bases, with 15 bases left in between. The CDR3 protein is CASSKDTLGNSPLHF. The CDR3 DNA is TGTGCCAGCAGTAAGGACACTCTCGGGAATTCACCCCTCCACTTT.